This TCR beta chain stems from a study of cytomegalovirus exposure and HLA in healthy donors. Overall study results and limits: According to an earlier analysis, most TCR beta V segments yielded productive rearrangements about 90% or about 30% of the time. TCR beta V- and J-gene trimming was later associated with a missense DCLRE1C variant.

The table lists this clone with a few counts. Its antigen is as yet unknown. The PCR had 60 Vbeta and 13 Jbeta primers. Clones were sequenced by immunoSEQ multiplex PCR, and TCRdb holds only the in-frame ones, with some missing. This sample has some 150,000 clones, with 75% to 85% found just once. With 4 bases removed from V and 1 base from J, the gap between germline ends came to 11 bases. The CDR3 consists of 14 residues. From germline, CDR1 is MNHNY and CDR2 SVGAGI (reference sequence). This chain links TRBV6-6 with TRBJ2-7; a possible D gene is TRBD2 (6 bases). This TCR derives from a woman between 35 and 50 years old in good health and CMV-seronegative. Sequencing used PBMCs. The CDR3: CASSFPGLSYEQYF. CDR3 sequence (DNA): TGTGCCAGCAGTTTCCCGGGACTTTCCTACGAGCAGTACTTC.